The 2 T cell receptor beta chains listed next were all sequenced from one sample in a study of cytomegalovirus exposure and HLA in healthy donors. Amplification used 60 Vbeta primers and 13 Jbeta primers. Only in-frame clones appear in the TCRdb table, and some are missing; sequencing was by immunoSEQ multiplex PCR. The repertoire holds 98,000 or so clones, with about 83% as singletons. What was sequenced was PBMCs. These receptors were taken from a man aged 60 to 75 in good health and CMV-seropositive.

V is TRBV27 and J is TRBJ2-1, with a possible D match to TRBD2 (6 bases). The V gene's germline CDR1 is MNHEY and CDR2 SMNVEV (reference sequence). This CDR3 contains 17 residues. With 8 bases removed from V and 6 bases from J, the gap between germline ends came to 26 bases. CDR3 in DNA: TGTGCCAGCTACCCCCGGCCCGGGACTCCCCGGGGCAATGAGCAGTTCTTC. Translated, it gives CASYPRPGTPRGNEQFF.

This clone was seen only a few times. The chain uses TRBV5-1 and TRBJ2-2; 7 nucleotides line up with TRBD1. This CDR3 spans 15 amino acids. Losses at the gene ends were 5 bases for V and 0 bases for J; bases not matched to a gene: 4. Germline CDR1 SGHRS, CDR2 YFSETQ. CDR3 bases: TGCGCCAGCAGATGGACAGGACCGAACACCGGGGAGCTGTTTTTT. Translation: CASRWTGPNTGELFF. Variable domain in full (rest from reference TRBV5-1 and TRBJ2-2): KAGVTQTPRYLIKTRGQQVTLSCSPISGHRSVSWYQQTPGQGLQFLFEYFSETQRNKGNFPGRFSGRQFSNSRSEMNVSTLELGDSALYLCASRWTGPNTGELFFGEGSRLTVL.